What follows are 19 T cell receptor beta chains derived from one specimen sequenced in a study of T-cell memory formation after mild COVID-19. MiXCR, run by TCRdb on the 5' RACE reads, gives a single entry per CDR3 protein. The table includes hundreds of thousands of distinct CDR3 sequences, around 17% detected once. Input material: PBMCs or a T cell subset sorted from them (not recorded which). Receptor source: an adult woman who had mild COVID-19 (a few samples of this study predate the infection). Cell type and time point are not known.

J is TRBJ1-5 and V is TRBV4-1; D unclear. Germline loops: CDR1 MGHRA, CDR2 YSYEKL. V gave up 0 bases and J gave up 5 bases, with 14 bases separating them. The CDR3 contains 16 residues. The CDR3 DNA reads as TGCGCCAGCAGCCAAGACCACTCAGCTCGTGATCAGCCCCAGCATTTT. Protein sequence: CASSQDHSARDQPQHF.

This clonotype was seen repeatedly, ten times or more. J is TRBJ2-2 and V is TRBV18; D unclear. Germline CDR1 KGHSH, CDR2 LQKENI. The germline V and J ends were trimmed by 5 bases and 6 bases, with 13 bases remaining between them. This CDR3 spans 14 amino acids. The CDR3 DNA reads TGTGCCAGCTCATCGGATCTTTCCCCCGGGGAGCTGTTTTTT. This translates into CASSSDLSPGELFF.

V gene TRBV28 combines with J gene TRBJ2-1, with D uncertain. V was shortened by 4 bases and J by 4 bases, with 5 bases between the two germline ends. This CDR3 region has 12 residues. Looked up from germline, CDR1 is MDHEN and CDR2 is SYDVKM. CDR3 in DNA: TGTGCCAGCAGTTACGTGTACAATGAGCAGTTCTTC. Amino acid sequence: CASSYVYNEQFF.

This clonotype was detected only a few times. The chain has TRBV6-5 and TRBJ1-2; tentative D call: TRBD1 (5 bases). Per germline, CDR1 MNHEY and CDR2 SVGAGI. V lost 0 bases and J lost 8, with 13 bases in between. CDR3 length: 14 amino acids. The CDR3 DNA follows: TGTGCCAGCAGTTACTCGACCAGGGTTGAAGGCTACACCTTC. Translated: CASSYSTRVEGYTF.

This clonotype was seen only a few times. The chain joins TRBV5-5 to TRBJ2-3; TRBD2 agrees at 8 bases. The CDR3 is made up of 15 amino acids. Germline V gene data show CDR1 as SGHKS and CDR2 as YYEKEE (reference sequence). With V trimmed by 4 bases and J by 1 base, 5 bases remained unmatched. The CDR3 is CASSIPGLGTDTQYF. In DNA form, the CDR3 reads TGTGCCAGCAGCATCCCGGGACTAGGCACAGATACGCAGTATTTT. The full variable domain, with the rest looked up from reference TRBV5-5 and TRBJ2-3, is DAGVTQSPTHLIKTRGQQVTLRCSPISGHKSVSWYQQVLGQGPQFIFQYYEKEERGRGNFPDRFSARQFPNYSSELNVNALLLGDSALYLCASSIPGLGTDTQYFGPGTRLTVL.

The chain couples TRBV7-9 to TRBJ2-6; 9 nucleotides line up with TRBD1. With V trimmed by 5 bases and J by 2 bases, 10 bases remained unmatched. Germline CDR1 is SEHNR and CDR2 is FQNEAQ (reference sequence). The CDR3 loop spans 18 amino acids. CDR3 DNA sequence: TGTGCCAGCAGCACCACAGACAGGGGGATGGCTGGGGCCAACGTCCTGACTTTC. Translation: CASSTTDRGMAGANVLTF.

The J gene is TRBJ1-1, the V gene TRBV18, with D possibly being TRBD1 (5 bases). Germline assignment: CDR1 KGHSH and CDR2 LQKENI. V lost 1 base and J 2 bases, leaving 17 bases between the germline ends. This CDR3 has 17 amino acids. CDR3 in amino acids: CASSPLDSPIRNTEAFF. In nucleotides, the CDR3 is TGTGCCAGCTCACCACTCGACAGCCCCATTCGAAACACTGAAGCTTTCTTT.

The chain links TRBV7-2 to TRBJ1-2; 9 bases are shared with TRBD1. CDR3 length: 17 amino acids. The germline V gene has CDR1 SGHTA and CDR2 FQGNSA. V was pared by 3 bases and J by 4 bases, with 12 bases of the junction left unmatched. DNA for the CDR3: TGTGCCAGCAGCTTCGCCGGGACAGGGTCCTCACGCTATGGCTACACCTTC. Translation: CASSFAGTGSSRYGYTF.

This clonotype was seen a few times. In DNA form, the CDR3 reads TGCGCCAGCAGCTCTGGGACAGGGGCTAGCTCCTACGAGCAGTACTTC. The encoded protein is CASSSGTGASSYEQYF. The gene calls are TRBV5-1 and TRBJ2-7; 10 nucleotides align to TRBD1. The J segment lost 0 bases and the V segment lost 3 bases, leaving 6 bases of the junction unmatched. CDR1 and CDR2 (germline): SGHRS, YFSETQ. CDR3 size: 16 residues.

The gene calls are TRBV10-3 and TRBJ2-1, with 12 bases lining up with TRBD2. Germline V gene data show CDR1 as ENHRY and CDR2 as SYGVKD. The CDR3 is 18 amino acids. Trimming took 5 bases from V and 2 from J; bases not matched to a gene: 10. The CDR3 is CAISPKILAGGPYNEQFF. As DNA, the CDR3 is TGTGCCATCAGTCCCAAGATCCTAGCGGGAGGGCCCTACAATGAGCAGTTCTTC.

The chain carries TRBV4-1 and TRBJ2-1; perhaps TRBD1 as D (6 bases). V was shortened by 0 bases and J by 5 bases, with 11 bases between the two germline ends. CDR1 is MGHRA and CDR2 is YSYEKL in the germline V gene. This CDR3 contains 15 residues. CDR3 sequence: CASSQDLAGDNEQFF. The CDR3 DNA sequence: TGCGCCAGCAGCCAAGATCTGGCAGGGGACAATGAGCAGTTCTTC.

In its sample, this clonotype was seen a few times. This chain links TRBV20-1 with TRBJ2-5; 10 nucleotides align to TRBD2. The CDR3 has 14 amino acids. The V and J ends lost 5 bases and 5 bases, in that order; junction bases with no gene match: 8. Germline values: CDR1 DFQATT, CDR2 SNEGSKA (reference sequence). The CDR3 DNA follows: TGCAGTGCTGAAAGGACTAGCGGAGGGGAGACCCAGTACTTC. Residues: CSAERTSGGETQYF.

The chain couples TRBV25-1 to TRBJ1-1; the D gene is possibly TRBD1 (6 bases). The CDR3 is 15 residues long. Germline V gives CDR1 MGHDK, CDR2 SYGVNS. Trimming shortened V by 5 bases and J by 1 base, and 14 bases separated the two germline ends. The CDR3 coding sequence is TGTGCCAGCAGTCAATGGACAGAGCGGAACACTGAAGCTTTCTTT. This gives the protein CASSQWTERNTEAFF. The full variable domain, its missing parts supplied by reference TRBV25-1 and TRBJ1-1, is EADIYQTPRYLVIGTGKKITLECSQTMGHDKMYWYQQDPGMELHLIHYSYGVNSTEKGDLSSESTVSRIRTEHFPLTLESARPSHTSQYLCASSQWTERNTEAFFGQGTRLTVV.

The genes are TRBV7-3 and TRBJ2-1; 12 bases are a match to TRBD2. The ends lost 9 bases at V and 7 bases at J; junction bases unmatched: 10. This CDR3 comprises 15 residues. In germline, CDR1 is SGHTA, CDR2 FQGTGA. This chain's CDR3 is CASQLLAGGRNEQFF. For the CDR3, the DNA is TGTGCCAGTCAACTACTAGCGGGAGGACGAAATGAGCAGTTCTTC.

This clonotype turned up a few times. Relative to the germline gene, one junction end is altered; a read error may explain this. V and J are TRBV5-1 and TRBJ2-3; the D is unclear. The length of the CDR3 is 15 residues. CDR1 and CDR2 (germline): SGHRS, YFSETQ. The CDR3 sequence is CASTLTPAGTDTQYF. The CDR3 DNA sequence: TGCGCCAGCACCTTGACCCCGGCCGGCACAGATACGCAGTATTTT.

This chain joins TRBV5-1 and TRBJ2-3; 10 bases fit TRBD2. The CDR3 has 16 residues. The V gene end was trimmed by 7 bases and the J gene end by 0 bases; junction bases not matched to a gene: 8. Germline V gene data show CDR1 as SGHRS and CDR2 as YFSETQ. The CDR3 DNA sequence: TGCGCCAGCCGCCCCGGGACTAGCGTGAGCACAGATACGCAGTATTTT. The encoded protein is CASRPGTSVSTDTQYF. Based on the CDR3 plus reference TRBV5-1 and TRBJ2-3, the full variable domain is KAGVTQTPRYLIKTRGQQVTLSCSPISGHRSVSWYQQTPGQGLQFLFEYFSETQRNKGNFPGRFSGRQFSNSRSEMNVSTLELGDSALYLCASRPGTSVSTDTQYFGPGTRLTVL.

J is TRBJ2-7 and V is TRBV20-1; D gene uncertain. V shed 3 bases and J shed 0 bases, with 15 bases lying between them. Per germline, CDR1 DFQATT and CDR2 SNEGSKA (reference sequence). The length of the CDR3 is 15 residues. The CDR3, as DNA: TGCAGTGCTAGGAATCGCCTCCTTACCTCCTACGAGCAGTACTTC. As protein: CSARNRLLTSYEQYF.

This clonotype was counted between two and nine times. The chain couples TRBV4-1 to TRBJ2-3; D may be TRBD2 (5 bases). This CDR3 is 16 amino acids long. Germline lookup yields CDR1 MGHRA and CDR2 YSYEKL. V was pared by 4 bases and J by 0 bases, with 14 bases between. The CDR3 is CASSLRAASSTDTQYF. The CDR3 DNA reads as TGCGCCAGCAGCCTCAGAGCGGCGAGTAGCACAGATACGCAGTATTTT.

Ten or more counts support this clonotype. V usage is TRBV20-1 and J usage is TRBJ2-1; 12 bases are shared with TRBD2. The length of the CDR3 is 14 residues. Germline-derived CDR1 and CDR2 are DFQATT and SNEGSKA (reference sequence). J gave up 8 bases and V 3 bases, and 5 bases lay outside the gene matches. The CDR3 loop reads CSASPSGGAYEQFF. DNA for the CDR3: TGCAGTGCTAGTCCTAGCGGGGGGGCCTATGAGCAGTTCTTC.